The TCR beta chain described here comes from a study of T cells after yellow fever vaccination (dated by TCRdb to about 2019). Study-wide context: The SMART-Seq v4 Ultra Low Input RNA kit was used to prepare libraries from fractions with low cell numbers. Blood was collected at multiple timepoints before and after primary and secondary immunization, and bulk PBMC replicates and cell subsets were isolated. The cohort comprised two healthy male donors, one aged 18 to 29 and one aged 30 to 40 years. To follow T-cell clones before and after both primary and booster YFV17D yellow fever vaccination, bulk TCR alpha and beta repertoires underwent longitudinal sequencing.

TCR cDNA was made using 5'RACE template switching, a step that added a universal primer site and unique molecular identifiers. cDNA synthesis was primed from both the TCR alpha and TCR beta constant segments. Library amplification used two PCR steps, and the second PCR step added sample barcodes and sequencing adapters. Sequencing of libraries was performed on Illumina HiSeq 2500 (2x100 bp) or NovaSeq (2x150 bp). Turning to the authors' computational methods: MIGEC was used to demultiplex reads and collapse the reads into UMI consensus sequences, and MiXCR was used for V(D)J alignment. Using edgeR on replicate PBMC samples, clonotypes were called vaccine-responding if FDR was below 0.01 and the log2 fold change was above 5 up to day 15. Bulk clonotypes were assigned CD4 or CD8 identity according to which sequenced CD4 or CD8 repertoire held them at higher abundance. Through fastp at Q25 and MiXCR, TCRdb rebuilt clones from the public reads, retaining in-frame beta chains. Each entry is one CDR3 protein sequence, shown with its most common DNA and genes. These V and J calls derive from TCRdb rather than the authors' analysis. Here the sample has approximately 600,000 distinct CDR3 sequences; roughly an eighth occur a single time. 14% to 15% of the sample is taken by the ten largest.

Reading from cysteine to phenylalanine, the CDR3 counts 18 amino acids. Only the CDR3 portion is preserved as DNA: 54 bases, with reading frame beginning at the first base. The germline V gene (reference sequence) provides CDR1 SGHAT and CDR2 FQDESV. The V end loses 1 base and the J end loses 3 bases, and a stretch of 21 bases separates them. In the paper's terms, the treatment or condition label means: live attenuated yellow fever vaccine strain. Two biological replicates of bulk PBMCs were collected at each blood-draw timepoint. PBMCs were isolated from peripheral blood using a standard Ficoll-Paque protocol. TriZol was used to extract RNA from bulk PBMCs, CD4 and CD8 fractions, and dextramer-positive and dextramer-negative fractions. Note on this clonotype: Its recognized antigen is unknown. There are no base qualities to consult, and no much larger clone falls within one base.

General findings and caveats noted by the study authors: Because only a couple of donors were included in the study, the extent to which the findings can be generalized is limited. A small fraction of clonotypes showed up in both the CD4 and CD8 compartments, probably as a result of convergent recombination. Most clones expanded after primary vaccination (approximately 96% of CD4 and around 89% of CD8) were re-detected after the booster, suggesting that broad memory maintenance occurred. Computational filtering was needed because FACS-sorted repertoires could contain abundant contaminating clonotypes from the bulk population. Compared with the primary T-cell response, the secondary T-cell response was weaker but faster, peaking on day 5 rather than day 15.

The specimen comprised PBMCs, sampled on the day of the yellow fever booster vaccination. The chain is made from TRBV11-1 and TRBJ1-1; TRBD1 could be the D gene, as 6 bases match. The sequence was obtained from a man aged 25 to 40 who received the YFV17D yellow fever vaccine. For the CDR3, the sequence is CASSLVGGDLGVDTEAFF. The sequence in DNA is TGTGCCAGCAGCTTAGTAGGGGGGGACTTAGGGGTGGACACTGAAGCTTTCTTT.